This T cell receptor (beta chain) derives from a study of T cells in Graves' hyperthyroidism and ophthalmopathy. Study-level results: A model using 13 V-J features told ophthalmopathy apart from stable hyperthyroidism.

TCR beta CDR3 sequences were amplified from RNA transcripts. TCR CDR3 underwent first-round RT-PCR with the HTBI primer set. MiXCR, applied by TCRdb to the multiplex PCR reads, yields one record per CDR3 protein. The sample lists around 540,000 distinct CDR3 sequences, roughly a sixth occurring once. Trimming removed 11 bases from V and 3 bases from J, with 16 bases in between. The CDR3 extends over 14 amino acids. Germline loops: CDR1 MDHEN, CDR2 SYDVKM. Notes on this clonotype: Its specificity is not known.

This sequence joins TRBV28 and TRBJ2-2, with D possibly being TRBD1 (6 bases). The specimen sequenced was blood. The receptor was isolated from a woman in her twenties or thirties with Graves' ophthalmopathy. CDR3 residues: CAGRNRADTGELFF. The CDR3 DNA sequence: TGTGCCGGCCGGAACAGGGCGGACACCGGGGAGCTGTTTTTT.